These 15 T cell receptor beta chains were sequenced from one sample in a study of cytomegalovirus exposure and HLA in healthy donors. Primers included in the PCR were 60 Vbeta and 13 Jbeta primers. The table came from immunoSEQ multiplex PCR; TCRdb's copy has only in-frame clones and leaves some out. The sample lists some 180,000 clones; about 13% were seen once. The sequenced sample was PBMCs. The source of these receptors is a man aged 45-65 years in good health and CMV-seropositive.

This chain joins TRBV10-3 and TRBJ1-2; 7 bases align to TRBD1. The CDR3 covers 13 residues. Per germline, CDR1 ENHRY and CDR2 SYGVKD. The V and J ends lost 11 bases and 0 bases, in that order; junction bases with no gene match: 6. CDR3 DNA sequence: TGTGCCGTTCAGGGGACAGCTAACTATGGCTACACCTTC. This codes for CAVQGTANYGYTF.

The chain couples TRBV6-5 to TRBJ2-4; perhaps TRBD2 as D (5 bases). CDR3 size: 14 residues. V was cut by 8 bases and J by 2 bases, with 13 bases left in between. CDR1 is MNHEY, CDR2 SVGAGI, per germline. The CDR3 protein is CASSAGTSKNIQYF. CDR3 DNA: TGTGCCAGCTCGGCGGGCACGTCCAAAAACATTCAGTACTTC.

The chain combines TRBV18 with TRBJ1-1; tentative D call: TRBD1 (5 bases). This CDR3 contains 15 residues. CDR1 is KGHSH and CDR2 is LQKENI in the germline V gene. With 0 bases removed from V and 0 bases from J, the gap between germline ends came to 8 bases. The CDR3 nucleotides are TGTGCCAGCTCACCACCCCAGGGAATGAACACTGAAGCTTTCTTT. Amino acid sequence: CASSPPQGMNTEAFF.

This clone was seen a few times. The rearrangement uses TRBV6-5 and TRBJ1-2; 7 bases map to TRBD1. Germline assignment: CDR1 MNHEY and CDR2 SVGAGI. This CDR3 is built from 14 residues. V lost 2 bases to trimming and J lost 7 bases; unmatched junction nucleotides: 7. The CDR3 region is CASSYLRQGGGYTF. In nucleotides, the CDR3 is TGTGCCAGCAGTTACCTTCGACAGGGTGGTGGCTACACCTTC.

The rearrangement joins TRBV5-1 to TRBJ2-5; 9 bases agree with TRBD2. Germline CDR1 and CDR2: SGHRS and YFSETQ. This CDR3 is built from 14 residues. Losses at the gene ends were 4 bases for V and 5 bases for J; bases not matched to a gene: 6. The CDR3 sequence: CASSLSGGTETQYF. The CDR3 DNA reads as TGCGCCAGCAGCCTTAGCGGGGGAACGGAGACCCAGTACTTC.

The V call is TRBV4-1, the J call TRBJ2-6; D may be TRBD2 (7 bases). The germline V gene has CDR1 MGHRA and CDR2 YSYEKL. The length of the CDR3 is 18 residues. Trimming cost V 3 bases and J 0 bases, with 15 bases left between them. As DNA, the CDR3 is TGCGCCAGCAGCCAGCCCCGGGGGGCCAGCTCTGGGGCCAACGTCCTGACTTTC. It yields the protein CASSQPRGASSGANVLTF.

This clone was detected a few times. CDR3 sequence: CASSEAGTSNEQYV. In nucleotides, the CDR3 is TGTGCCAGCAGTGAGGCCGGGACAAGTAACGAGCAGTACGTC. The genes are TRBV6-1 and TRBJ2-7, with D tentatively TRBD1 (6 bases). CDR1 MNHNS and CDR2 SASEGT come from the germline V gene. V was shortened by 3 bases and J by 5 bases, with 14 bases between the two germline ends. The CDR3 runs 14 residues.

This clone was counted a few times. The chain links TRBV5-6 to TRBJ2-1, with TRBD1 matching over 10 bases. V lost 3 bases and J lost 1; bases outside the gene matches: 4. CDR3 size: 16 residues. Germline CDR1 SGHDT, CDR2 YYEEEE. The CDR3 nucleotides are TGTGCCAGCAGCTCTCGACAGGGGGCATCCTACAATGAGCAGTTCTTC. Amino acids: CASSSRQGASYNEQFF.

V usage is TRBV5-1 and J usage is TRBJ1-3; D is ambiguous. Germline V lookup: CDR1 SGHRS, CDR2 YFSETQ. The germline V and J ends were trimmed by 2 bases and 4 bases, with 13 bases remaining between them. The CDR3 runs to 15 residues. CDR3 coding DNA: TGCGCCAGCAGCTTAGTCCCCGCTGAGGGAAACACCATATATTTT. It specifies CASSLVPAEGNTIYF.

As for this clone: Germline and junction disagree at one end, which may indicate a read error. Different DNA sequences within this sample yield the same CDR3. V and J are TRBV5-4 and TRBJ1-2; D gene ambiguous. The CDR3 runs to 12 residues. CDR1 and CDR2 from the germline V gene are SGHNT and YYREEE (reference sequence). The CDR3 DNA follows: TGCGCCAGCAGCTTGGAAGCATATGGCTACACCTTC. Its translation is CASSLEAYGYTF.

V gene TRBV5-1 combines with J gene TRBJ2-3; 9 positions match TRBD2. V shed 4 bases and J 5 bases; nucleotides not matched to a gene: 8. Germline V gives CDR1 SGHRS, CDR2 YFSETQ. The CDR3 has 15 amino acids. CDR3 coding DNA: TGCGCCAGCAGCCCCGCTAGCGGGGTAGGAGATACGCAGTATTTT. This codes for CASSPASGVGDTQYF.

The V and J genes are TRBV9 and TRBJ1-3; TRBD1 matches 7 bases. The V gene's germline CDR1 is SGDLS and CDR2 YYNGEE. The CDR3 is 17 amino acids. V trimming: 0 bases; J trimming: 0 bases; junction bases outside the gene matches: 6. DNA of the CDR3: TGTGCCAGCAGCGTAGTAAATTGGGACAGCTCTGGAAACACCATATATTTT. Translation: CASSVVNWDSSGNTIYF.

Only a few counts were recorded for this clone. The chain is built from TRBV13 and TRBJ1-5; tentatively, D is TRBD1 (5 bases). Trimming cost V 0 bases and J 4 bases, with 7 bases left between them. The CDR3 extends over 14 amino acids. Germline V gene lookup returns CDR1 PRHDT and CDR2 FYEKMQ (reference sequence). The chain's CDR3 is CASSLGRGNQPQHF. As DNA, the CDR3 is TGTGCCAGCAGCTTAGGACGGGGGAATCAGCCCCAGCATTTT.

This clone came up a few times. The chain has TRBV4-3 and TRBJ2-3; a weak D match, TRBD2 (7 bases). The length of the CDR3 is 17 residues. V was shortened by 2 bases and J by 0 bases, with 15 bases between the two germline ends. Per the germline V gene, CDR1 is LGHNA and CDR2 is YSLEER. The CDR3 region is CASSQRVRGASTDTQYF. The CDR3 nucleotides read TGCGCCAGCAGCCAAAGAGTACGGGGGGCTAGCACAGATACGCAGTATTTT.

This clone was detected only a few times. This chain links TRBV18 with TRBJ1-6, with D maybe TRBD1 (6 bases). With 0 bases removed from V and 7 bases from J, the gap between germline ends came to 7 bases. Germline V gene sequence: CDR1 KGHSH, CDR2 LQKENI. This CDR3 is built from 14 residues. This CDR3 is CASSPPQGNSPLHF. The CDR3 DNA reads as TGTGCCAGCTCACCACCGCAGGGGAATTCACCCCTCCACTTT.